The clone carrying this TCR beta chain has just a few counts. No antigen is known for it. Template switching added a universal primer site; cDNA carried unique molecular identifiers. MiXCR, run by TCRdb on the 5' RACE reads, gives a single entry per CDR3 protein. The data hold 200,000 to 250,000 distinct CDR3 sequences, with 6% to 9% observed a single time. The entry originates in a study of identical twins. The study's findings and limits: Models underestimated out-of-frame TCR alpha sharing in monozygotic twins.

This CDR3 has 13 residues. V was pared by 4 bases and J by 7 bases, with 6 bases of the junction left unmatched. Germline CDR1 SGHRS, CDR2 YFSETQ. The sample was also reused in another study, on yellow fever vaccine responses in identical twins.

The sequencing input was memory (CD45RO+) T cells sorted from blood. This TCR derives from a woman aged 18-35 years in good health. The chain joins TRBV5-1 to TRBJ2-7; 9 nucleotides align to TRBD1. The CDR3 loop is CASSRDRALEQYF. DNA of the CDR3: TGCGCCAGCAGCCGGGACAGGGCCCTAGAGCAGTACTTC. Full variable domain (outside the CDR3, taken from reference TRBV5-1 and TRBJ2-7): KAGVTQTPRYLIKTRGQQVTLSCSPISGHRSVSWYQQTPGQGLQFLFEYFSETQRNKGNFPGRFSGRQFSNSRSEMNVSTLELGDSALYLCASSRDRALEQYFGPGTRLTVT.